This entry lists 27 T cell receptor beta chains sequenced from one sample in a study of blood T cell repertoires in COVID-19. TCRdb keeps only in-frame clones here, not all; method: immunoSEQ multiplex PCR. Here the sample spans 75,000 or so clones, 84% being singletons. The sequencing sample was made of peripheral blood. These receptors were collected from a man aged 45-60 years with acute or convalescent COVID-19.

This sequence joins TRBV5-1 and TRBJ2-3, with D uncertain. Germline V gene sequence: CDR1 SGHRS, CDR2 YFSETQ. With 4 bases removed from V and 0 bases from J, the gap between germline ends came to 12 bases. This CDR3 region has 15 residues. CDR3 nucleotides: TGCGCCAGCAGCCTACTGCAATGGAGCACAGATACGCAGTATTTT. This sequence encodes CASSLLQWSTDTQYF.

The V gene is TRBV9, the J gene TRBJ2-1; 7 nucleotides line up with TRBD2. CDR3 length: 17 amino acids. Germline V CDR1 and CDR2: SGDLS, YYNGEE. Trimming removed 0 bases from V and 6 bases from J; junction bases left unmatched: 12. The CDR3 DNA sequence: TGTGCCAGCAGCGTAGCACGGTCTGGACTAGGGACCAATGAGCAGTTCTTC. As protein: CASSVARSGLGTNEQFF.

This clone was seen a handful of times. The chain couples TRBV6-1 to TRBJ1-1; tentative D call: TRBD1 (5 bases). Germline lookup yields CDR1 MNHNS and CDR2 SASEGT. Trimming shortened V by 0 bases and J by 6 bases, and 14 bases separated the two germline ends. This CDR3 comprises 15 residues. The chain's CDR3 is CASSEANRRLAEAFF. Written as DNA, the CDR3 is TGTGCCAGCAGTGAAGCGAACAGGCGGTTGGCTGAAGCTTTCTTT.

This clone showed up just a few times. The V and J genes are TRBV13 and TRBJ2-1, with 12 bases fitting TRBD2. In germline, CDR1 is PRHDT, CDR2 FYEKMQ (reference sequence). V shed 5 bases and J 6 bases; nucleotides not matched to a gene: 8. This CDR3 contains 16 residues. The CDR3 protein is CASSTGLAGGRNEQFF. The CDR3 nucleotides read TGTGCCAGCAGCACGGGGCTAGCGGGAGGGCGCAATGAGCAGTTCTTC.

The rearrangement uses TRBV10-3 and TRBJ1-1, with 8 bases that match TRBD1. CDR3 length: 14 amino acids. V lost 3 bases, J lost 6 bases, and 6 bases stayed unmatched. Germline V gives CDR1 ENHRY, CDR2 SYGVKD. In nucleotides, the CDR3 is TGTGCCATCAGTGACTTGGACAGGGAGGCTGAAGCTTTCTTT. Translated: CAISDLDREAEAFF.

J is TRBJ1-2 and V is TRBV24-1, with D possibly being TRBD1 (5 bases). Germline values: CDR1 KGHDR, CDR2 SFDVKD. The CDR3 runs to 12 residues. The V gene lost 4 bases and the J gene lost 7 bases, with 9 bases spanning the gap. The CDR3 spells CATSERDSGYTF. The CDR3 region has the DNA TGTGCCACCAGTGAGAGAGACAGTGGCTACACCTTC.

V gene TRBV15 combines with J gene TRBJ2-3; no reliable D call. Trimming cost V 5 bases and J 4 bases, with 10 bases left between them. Germline CDR1 LNHNV, CDR2 YYDKDF (reference sequence). The length of the CDR3 is 13 residues. The DNA for the CDR3 is TGTGCCACCAGCCCTATACCGTCAGATACGCAGTATTTT. Residues: CATSPIPSDTQYF.

This sequence joins TRBV13 and TRBJ2-5; TRBD2 is a possible D gene (6 bases). The V gene lost 1 base and the J gene lost 4 bases, with 13 bases spanning the gap. The germline CDR1 and CDR2 sequences are PRHDT and FYEKMQ (reference sequence). This CDR3 region has 15 residues. Here the CDR3 reads CASSLVANGGETQYF. As DNA, the CDR3 is TGTGCCAGCAGCTTAGTGGCAAACGGGGGAGAGACCCAGTACTTC.

This clone has a count of ten or more. This sequence joins TRBV11-2 and TRBJ2-7; 7 bases are a match to TRBD2. The CDR3 length is 14 residues. Germline V lookup: CDR1 SGHAT, CDR2 FQNNGV. Trimming at V came to 5 bases and at J to 2 bases, leaving 6 bases not matched to a gene. Here the CDR3 DNA reads TGTGCCAGCAGCAGCCGGGACTACCCCTACGAGCAGTACTTC. It translates to CASSSRDYPYEQYF.

The chain uses TRBV7-9 and TRBJ1-4, with D possibly being TRBD1 (5 bases). Trimming pared 5 bases from V and 4 bases from J, leaving 11 bases between. Germline V CDR1 and CDR2: SEHNR, FQNEAQ (reference sequence). CDR3 size: 14 residues. CDR3 DNA: TGTGCCAGCAGCCCGATCGGGGGTAATGAAAAACTGTTTTTT. Its protein is CASSPIGGNEKLFF.

The chain couples TRBV5-1 to TRBJ1-5; 8 nucleotides agree with TRBD1. J was trimmed by 5 bases and V by 4 bases; bases with no gene match: 8. The V gene's germline CDR1 is SGHRS and CDR2 YFSETQ. CDR3 size: 15 residues. CDR3: CASSPGQGDHQPQHF. The DNA of the CDR3 is TGCGCCAGCAGCCCCGGACAGGGCGATCATCAGCCCCAGCATTTT.

This chain links TRBV7-9 with TRBJ2-6; D remains ambiguous. The CDR3 has 14 amino acids. Germline values: CDR1 SEHNR, CDR2 FQNEAQ (reference sequence). Trimming took 1 base from V and 2 from J, leaving 3 bases between them. For the CDR3, the DNA is TGTGCCAGCAGCTTAGGAGCTGGGGCCAACGTCCTGACTTTC. It translates to CASSLGAGANVLTF.

The V call is TRBV19, the J call TRBJ1-4; D not resolved. V lost 4 bases and J 6 bases, leaving 21 bases between the germline ends. This CDR3 has 17 residues. Germline CDR1 and CDR2: LNHDA and SQIVND (reference sequence). CDR3 sequence reads: CASSNAGRRGGDEKLFF. The DNA for the CDR3 is TGTGCCAGTAGTAACGCCGGGCGGCGGGGTGGTGATGAAAAACTGTTTTTT. Combining the CDR3 with reference TRBV19 and TRBJ1-4 gives the whole variable domain DGGITQSPKYLFRKEGQNVTLSCEQNLNHDAMYWYRQDPGQGLRLIYYSQIVNDFQKGDIAEGYSVSREKKESFPLTVTSAQKNPTAFYLCASSNAGRRGGDEKLFFGSGTQLSVL.

This chain connects TRBV5-4 to TRBJ2-2; TRBD2 matches at 11 bases. After removal of 2 bases from V and 4 bases from J, the junction contained 13 bases not matched to a gene. Germline CDR1 and CDR2: SGHNT and YYREEE (reference sequence). The CDR3 loop spans 19 amino acids. CDR3 DNA: TGTGCCAGCAGCTTCCTGAAACTAGCGGGGGTCGGGGCCACCGGGGAGCTGTTTTTT. Its protein is CASSFLKLAGVGATGELFF.

The J gene is TRBJ1-3, the V gene TRBV4-1, with a weak D call TRBD1 (6 bases). CDR1 is MGHRA and CDR2 is YSYEKL in the germline V gene. V gave up 2 bases and J gave up 3 bases, with 17 bases separating them. The CDR3 extends over 17 amino acids. The CDR3: CASSQSTVAGVGNTIYF. In DNA, the CDR3 is TGCGCCAGCAGCCAATCCACCGTAGCAGGGGTTGGAAACACCATATATTTT.

This clone showed up just once. The genes are TRBV5-1 and TRBJ2-3; 10 bases fit TRBD2. V gave up 4 bases and J gave up 2 bases; unmatched junction bases: 7. This CDR3 is built from 16 residues. Per the germline V gene, CDR1 is SGHRS and CDR2 is YFSETQ. CDR3 DNA sequence: TGCGCCAGCAGCCCCCGGACTAGCGGATACACAGATACGCAGTATTTT. Translating it yields CASSPRTSGYTDTQYF.

The J gene is TRBJ2-1, the V gene TRBV11-3; D is unresolved. The CDR3 length is 15 residues. V lost 1 base to trimming and J lost 0 bases, with 7 bases between them. Germline CDR1 reads SGHNT; CDR2 reads YENEEA. The CDR3 sequence: CASSLVRSSYNEQFF. DNA of the CDR3: TGTGCCAGCAGCTTAGTGCGGAGCTCCTACAATGAGCAGTTCTTC.

This clone was detected only a few times. The genes are TRBV7-3 and TRBJ2-3; 11 bases agree with TRBD2. V lost 3 bases to trimming and J lost 5 bases; unmatched junction nucleotides: 7. The CDR3 consists of 16 residues. Per the germline V gene, CDR1 is SGHTA and CDR2 is FQGTGA. The CDR3 spells CASSFTSGGPQDTQYF. In DNA form, the CDR3 reads TGTGCCAGCAGCTTCACTAGCGGGGGACCCCAAGATACGCAGTATTTT.

In DNA form, the CDR3 reads TGTGCCAGTAGTATAGGCAACCCGGGACAGGGTCGTGGCTACACCTTC. Protein product: CASSIGNPGQGRGYTF. J is TRBJ1-2 and V is TRBV19, with 9 bases matching TRBD1. Germline CDR1 LNHDA, CDR2 SQIVND (reference sequence). The CDR3 length is 16 residues. V dropped 1 base and J dropped 7; count of bases not matched to a gene: 10. The full variable domain, its missing parts supplied by reference TRBV19 and TRBJ1-2, is DGGITQSPKYLFRKEGQNVTLSCEQNLNHDAMYWYRQDPGQGLRLIYYSQIVNDFQKGDIAEGYSVSREKKESFPLTVTSAQKNPTAFYLCASSIGNPGQGRGYTFGSGTRLTVV.

The rearrangement uses TRBV12-3 or TRBV12-4 and TRBJ1-1; no clear D. Trimming took off 2 bases at V and 8 bases at J, with 9 bases between the two ends. This CDR3 contains 12 residues. CDR3 protein: CASSLFSSEAFF. The CDR3 nucleotides read TGTGCCAGCAGTTTATTTAGCTCAGAAGCTTTCTTT.

The chain carries TRBV5-1 and TRBJ2-1; 12 bases fit TRBD2. Unmatched junction bases numbered 6, after V lost 6 bases and J lost 8 bases. The CDR3 loop spans 14 amino acids. Germline-derived CDR1 and CDR2 are SGHRS and YFSETQ. This chain's CDR3 is CASTASGGADEQFF. The CDR3 nucleotides read TGCGCCAGCACCGCTAGCGGGGGGGCAGATGAGCAGTTCTTC. Looking up the rest from reference TRBV5-1 and TRBJ2-1 gives the full variable domain: KAGVTQTPRYLIKTRGQQVTLSCSPISGHRSVSWYQQTPGQGLQFLFEYFSETQRNKGNFPGRFSGRQFSNSRSEMNVSTLELGDSALYLCASTASGGADEQFFGPGTRLTVL.

In regard to this clone: One junction end does not reproduce the germline sequence, and a read error may be involved. The gene calls are TRBV18 and TRBJ2-5; weak D call: TRBD2 (6 bases). Looked up from germline, CDR1 is KGHSH and CDR2 is LQKENI. This CDR3 has 15 residues. CDR3 sequence (DNA): TGTGCCAGCTCTCCACAACTAGCCGGCCAAGAGACCCAGTACTTC. Translated: CASSPQLAGQETQYF.

The chain is built from TRBV19 and TRBJ2-1; D may be TRBD2 (6 bases). With 4 bases removed from V and 4 bases from J, the gap between germline ends came to 11 bases. Germline V CDR1 and CDR2: LNHDA, SQIVND (reference sequence). The CDR3 is 14 residues long. This CDR3 reads CASSKAGPYNEQFF. CDR3 nucleotides: TGTGCCAGTAGTAAGGCGGGGCCTTACAATGAGCAGTTCTTC.

This sequence joins TRBV6-5 and TRBJ2-1; TRBD1 might be the D (6 bases). This CDR3 contains 13 residues. The V end lost 5 bases, the J end lost 2 bases, and 7 bases lay between the germline ends. The germline CDR1 and CDR2 sequences are MNHEY and SVGAGI. The CDR3 DNA reads TGTGCCAGCAGTCGGACAGCCTACAATGAGCAGTTCTTC. The encoded protein is CASSRTAYNEQFF.

About this clone itself: At the DNA level, this CDR3 is encoded by other sequences in the same sample as well. V usage is TRBV4-3 and J usage is TRBJ1-2; no clear D. The CDR3 runs to 13 residues. Between the trimmed V and J ends, which lost 0 bases and 4 bases, there was a span of 6 bases. The germline gives CDR1 LGHNA, CDR2 YSLEER. DNA of the CDR3: TGCGCCAGCAGCCAAGATAGAGGCTATGGCTACACCTTC. Amino acids: CASSQDRGYGYTF.

CDR3: CASSSKLVAENTDTQYF. DNA for the CDR3: TGTGCCAGCAGTTCCAAGTTGGTAGCGGAGAACACAGATACGCAGTATTTT. This chain joins TRBV6-2 or TRBV6-3 and TRBJ2-3; TRBD2 might be the D (6 bases). The CDR3 has 17 residues. The germline CDR1 and CDR2 sequences are MNHEY and SVGEGT. V was cut by 4 bases and J by 2 bases, with 19 bases left in between.

In nucleotides, the CDR3 is TGTGCCAGCAGCCGAGACGGGACAGGCTATGGCTACACCTTC. Protein: CASSRDGTGYGYTF. The V gene is TRBV7-8, the J gene TRBJ1-2, with 8 bases lining up with TRBD1. V trimming: 5 bases; J trimming: 4 bases; junction bases outside the gene matches: 6. The CDR3 spans 14 residues. The germline CDR1 and CDR2 sequences are SGHVS and FQNEAQ.